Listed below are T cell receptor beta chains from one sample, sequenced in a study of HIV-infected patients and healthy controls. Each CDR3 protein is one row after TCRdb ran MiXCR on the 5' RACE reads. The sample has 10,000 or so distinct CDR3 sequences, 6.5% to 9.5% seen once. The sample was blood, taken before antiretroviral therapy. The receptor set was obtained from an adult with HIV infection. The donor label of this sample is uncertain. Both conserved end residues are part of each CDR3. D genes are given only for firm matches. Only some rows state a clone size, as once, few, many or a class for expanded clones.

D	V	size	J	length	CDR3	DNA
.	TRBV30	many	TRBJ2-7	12	CAWYRDGSEQYF	TGTGCCTGGTATCGGGACGGCAGCGAGCAGTACTTC
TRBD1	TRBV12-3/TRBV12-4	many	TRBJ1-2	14	CASSGQVSNYGYTF	TGTGCCAGCAGTGGACAGGTCTCTAACTATGGCTACACCTTC
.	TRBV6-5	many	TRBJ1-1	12	CASSTEDTEAFF	TGTGCCAGCAGTACAGAGGACACTGAAGCTTTCTTT
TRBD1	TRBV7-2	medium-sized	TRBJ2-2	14	CASSGTGQAGELFF	TGTGCCAGCAGCGGGACAGGGCAGGCCGGGGAGCTGTTTTTT
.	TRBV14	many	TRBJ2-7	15	CASRDGLAESYEQYF	TGTGCCAGCAGGGACGGTTTAGCAGAGTCCTACGAGCAGTACTTC
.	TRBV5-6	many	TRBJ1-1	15	CASSAAARMNTEAFF	TGTGCCAGCAGCGCCGCAGCGCGGATGAACACTGAAGCTTTCTTT
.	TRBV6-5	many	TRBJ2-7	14	CASRTGTYIGEQYF	TGTGCCAGCAGGACCGGGACATACATTGGGGAGCAGTACTTC
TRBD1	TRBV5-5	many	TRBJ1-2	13	CASSQGTDLRYTF	TGTGCCAGCAGCCAAGGGACAGACCTTCGCTACACCTTC
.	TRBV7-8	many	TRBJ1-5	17	CASSVAPVEALGQPQHF	TGTGCCAGCAGCGTAGCCCCGGTTGAAGCCCTGGGGCAGCCCCAGCATTTT
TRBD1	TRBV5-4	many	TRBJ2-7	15	CASSLGGQGAYEQYF	TGTGCCAGCAGCTTGGGGGGACAGGGGGCTTACGAGCAGTACTTC
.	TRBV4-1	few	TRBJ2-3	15	CASSQDPGVFDTQYF	TGCGCCAGCAGCCAGGACCCGGGAGTTTTCGATACGCAGTATTTT
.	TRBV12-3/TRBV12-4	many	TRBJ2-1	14	CASSLNFGGEEQFF	TGTGCCAGCAGCCTGAATTTTGGGGGCGAGGAGCAGTTCTTC
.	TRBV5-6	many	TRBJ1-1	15	CASSQAGAPGLEAFF	TGTGCCAGCAGCCAGGCGGGGGCGCCAGGACTTGAAGCTTTCTTT
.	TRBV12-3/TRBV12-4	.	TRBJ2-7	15	CASSPLGPTTYEQYF	TGTGCCAGCAGTCCCTTAGGCCCGACTACCTACGAGCAGTACTTC
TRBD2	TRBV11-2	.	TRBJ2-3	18	CASSSLWRLAESTDTQYF	TGTGCCAGCAGCTCACTCTGGCGACTAGCGGAAAGCACAGATACGCAGTATTTT
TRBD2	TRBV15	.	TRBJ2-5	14	CATSRDSGQETQYF	TGTGCCACCAGCAGAGATAGCGGGCAAGAGACCCAGTACTTC
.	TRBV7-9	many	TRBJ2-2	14	CASSFYGNTGELFF	TGTGCCAGCAGCTTCTATGGGAACACCGGGGAGCTGTTTTTT
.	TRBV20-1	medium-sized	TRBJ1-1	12	CSARETDTEAFF	TGCAGTGCTAGAGAAACGGACACTGAAGCTTTCTTT
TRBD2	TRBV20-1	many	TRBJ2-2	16	CSAPQSGGAYTGELFF	TGCAGTGCTCCCCAAAGCGGGGGGGCGTACACCGGGGAGCTGTTTTTT
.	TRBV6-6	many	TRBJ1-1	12	CASRTANTEAFF	TGTGCCAGCAGGACGGCGAACACTGAAGCTTTCTTT
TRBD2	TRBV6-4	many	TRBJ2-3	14	CASRETSDTDTQYF	TGTGCCAGCCGCGAGACTAGCGACACAGATACGCAGTATTTT
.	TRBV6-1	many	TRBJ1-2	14	CASSEGPANYGYTF	TGTGCCAGCAGTGAAGGTCCTGCTAACTATGGCTACACCTTC
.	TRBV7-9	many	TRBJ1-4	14	CASSSGTYNEKLFF	TGTGCCAGCAGCTCCGGGACATATAATGAAAAACTGTTTTTT
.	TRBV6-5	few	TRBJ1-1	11	CASSQLYQVFF	TGTGCCAGCAGCCAATTATACCAAGTTTTCTTT
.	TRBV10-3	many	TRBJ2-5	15	CAISVDTANQETQYF	TGTGCCATCAGTGTGGACACCGCAAACCAAGAGACCCAGTACTTC
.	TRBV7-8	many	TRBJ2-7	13	CASSLLRNYEQYF	TGTGCCAGCAGCTTATTGCGCAACTACGAGCAGTACTTC
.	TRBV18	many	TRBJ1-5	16	CASSPPSGRGNQPQHF	TGTGCCAGCTCACCACCCTCAGGGAGAGGAAATCAGCCCCAGCATTTT
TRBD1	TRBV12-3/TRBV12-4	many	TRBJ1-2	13	CASSTRGFSGYTF	TGTGCCAGCAGCACCAGGGGGTTCTCTGGCTACACCTTC
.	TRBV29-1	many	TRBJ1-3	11	CSVQGGWGIYF	TGCAGCGTACAGGGTGGTTGGGGCATATATTTT
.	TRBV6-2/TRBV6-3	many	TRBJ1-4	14	CASSVSREAEKLFF	TGTGCCAGCAGCGTTTCCAGGGAAGCTGAAAAACTGTTTTTT
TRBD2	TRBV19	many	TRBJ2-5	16	CASSKTSGSPVETQYF	TGTGCCAGTAGTAAGACTAGCGGGAGCCCGGTGGAGACCCAGTACTTC
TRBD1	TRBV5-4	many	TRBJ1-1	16	CASSLGPGQRNTEAFF	TGTGCCAGCAGCCTTGGACCGGGACAGAGGAACACTGAAGCTTTCTTT
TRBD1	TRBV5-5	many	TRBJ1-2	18	CASSLHAAGTGGGDGYTF	TGTGCCAGCAGCTTGCACGCCGCAGGGACAGGAGGCGGCGATGGCTACACCTTC
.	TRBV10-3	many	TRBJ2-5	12	CAISGPQETQYF	TGTGCCATCAGTGGGCCTCAAGAGACCCAGTACTTC
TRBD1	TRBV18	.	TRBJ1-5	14	CASSLDRDRRPQHF	TGTGCCAGCTCACTGGACAGGGACCGTCGTCCCCAGCATTTT
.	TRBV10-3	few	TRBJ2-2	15	CAIGDTTPNTGELFF	TGTGCCATCGGGGACACAACTCCGAACACCGGGGAGCTGTTTTTT
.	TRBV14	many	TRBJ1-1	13	CASSPLLSTEAFF	TGTGCCAGCAGCCCACTCCTGAGCACTGAAGCTTTCTTT
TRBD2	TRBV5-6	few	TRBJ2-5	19	CASSLPGTSGGAVQETQYF	TGTGCCAGCAGCTTGCCTGGGACTAGCGGGGGGGCCGTCCAAGAGACCCAGTACTTC
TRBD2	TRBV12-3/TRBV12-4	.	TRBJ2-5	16	CASTTTGGTYQETQYF	TGTGCCAGCACCACAACGGGGGGGACGTACCAAGAGACCCAGTACTTC
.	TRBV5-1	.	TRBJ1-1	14	CASSGNDGHTEAFF	TGCGCCAGCAGCGGGAATGACGGGCACACTGAAGCTTTCTTT
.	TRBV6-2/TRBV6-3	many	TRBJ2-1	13	CATREGPYNEQFF	TGTGCCACCCGAGAGGGGCCCTACAATGAGCAGTTCTTC